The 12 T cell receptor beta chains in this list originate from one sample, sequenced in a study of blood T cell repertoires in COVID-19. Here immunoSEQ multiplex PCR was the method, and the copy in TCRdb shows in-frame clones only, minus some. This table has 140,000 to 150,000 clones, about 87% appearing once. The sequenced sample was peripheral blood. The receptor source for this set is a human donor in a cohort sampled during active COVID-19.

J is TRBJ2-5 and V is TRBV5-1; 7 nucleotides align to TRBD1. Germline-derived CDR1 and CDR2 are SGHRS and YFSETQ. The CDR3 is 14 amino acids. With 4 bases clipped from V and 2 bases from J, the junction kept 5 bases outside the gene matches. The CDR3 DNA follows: TGCGCCAGCAGCGCCTACAGGGGACAAGAGACCCAGTACTTC. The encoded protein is CASSAYRGQETQYF. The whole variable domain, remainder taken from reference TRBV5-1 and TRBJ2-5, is KAGVTQTPRYLIKTRGQQVTLSCSPISGHRSVSWYQQTPGQGLQFLFEYFSETQRNKGNFPGRFSGRQFSNSRSEMNVSTLELGDSALYLCASSAYRGQETQYFGPGTRLLVL.

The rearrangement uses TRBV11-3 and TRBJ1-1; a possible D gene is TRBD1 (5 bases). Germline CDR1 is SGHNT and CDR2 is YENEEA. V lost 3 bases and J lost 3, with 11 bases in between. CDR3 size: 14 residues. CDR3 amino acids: CASSFRIGDTEAFF. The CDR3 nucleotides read TGTGCCAGCAGCTTCAGAATAGGGGACACTGAAGCTTTCTTT.

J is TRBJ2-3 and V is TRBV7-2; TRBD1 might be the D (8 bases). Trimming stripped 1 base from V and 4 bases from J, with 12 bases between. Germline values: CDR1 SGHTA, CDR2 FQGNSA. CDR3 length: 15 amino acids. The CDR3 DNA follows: TGTGCCAGCAGCTTAGGGACAGGGAGGGCAGATACGCAGTATTTT. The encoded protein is CASSLGTGRADTQYF.

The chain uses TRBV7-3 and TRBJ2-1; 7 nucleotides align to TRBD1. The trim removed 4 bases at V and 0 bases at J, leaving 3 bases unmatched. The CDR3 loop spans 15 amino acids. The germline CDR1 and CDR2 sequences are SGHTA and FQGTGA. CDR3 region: CASSSDRASYNEQFF. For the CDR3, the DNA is TGTGCCAGCAGCTCCGACAGGGCCTCCTACAATGAGCAGTTCTTC.

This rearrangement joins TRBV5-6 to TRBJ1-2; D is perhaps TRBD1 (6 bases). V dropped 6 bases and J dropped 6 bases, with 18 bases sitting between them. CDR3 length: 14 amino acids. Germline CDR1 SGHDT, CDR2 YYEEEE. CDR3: CASNLQGRRDGYTF. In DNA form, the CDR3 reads TGTGCCAGCAATCTACAGGGACGTCGGGATGGCTACACCTTC. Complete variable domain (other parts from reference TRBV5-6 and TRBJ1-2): DAGVTQSPTHLIKTRGQQVTLRCSPKSGHDTVSWYQQALGQGPQFIFQYYEEEERQRGNFPDRFSGHQFPNYSSELNVNALLLGDSALYLCASNLQGRRDGYTFGSGTRLTVV.

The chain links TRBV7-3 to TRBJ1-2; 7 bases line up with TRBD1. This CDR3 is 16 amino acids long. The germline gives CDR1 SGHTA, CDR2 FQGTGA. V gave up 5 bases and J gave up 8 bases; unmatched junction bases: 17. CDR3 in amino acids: CASSQTPGTDYRGYTF. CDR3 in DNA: TGTGCCAGCAGCCAGACCCCCGGGACAGACTACAGAGGCTACACCTTC.

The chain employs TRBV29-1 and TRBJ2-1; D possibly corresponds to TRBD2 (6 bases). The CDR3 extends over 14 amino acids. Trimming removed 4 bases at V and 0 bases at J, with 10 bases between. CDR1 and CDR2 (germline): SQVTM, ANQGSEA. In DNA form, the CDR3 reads TGCAGCGTTGGGGGGGTTAGCTCCTACAATGAGCAGTTCTTC. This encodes CSVGGVSSYNEQFF.

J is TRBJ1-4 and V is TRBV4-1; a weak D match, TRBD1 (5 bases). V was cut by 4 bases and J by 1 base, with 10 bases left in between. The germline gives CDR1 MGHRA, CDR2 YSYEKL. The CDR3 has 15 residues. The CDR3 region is CASSRGLRTNEKLFF. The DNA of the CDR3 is TGCGCCAGCAGCCGGGGACTGAGAACTAATGAAAAACTGTTTTTT.

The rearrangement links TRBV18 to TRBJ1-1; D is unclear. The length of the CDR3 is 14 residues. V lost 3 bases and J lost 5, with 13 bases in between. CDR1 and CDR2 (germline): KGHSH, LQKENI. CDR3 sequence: CASSPATGRTEAFF. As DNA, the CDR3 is TGTGCCAGCTCACCGGCAACGGGAAGGACTGAAGCTTTCTTT. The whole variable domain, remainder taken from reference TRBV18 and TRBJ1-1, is NAGVMQNPRHLVRRRGQEARLRCSPMKGHSHVYWYRQLPEEGLKFMVYLQKENIIDESGMPKERFSAEFPKEGPSILRIQQVVRGDSAAYFCASSPATGRTEAFFGQGTRLTVV.

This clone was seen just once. CDR3 protein: CASSVSEGTKNYGYTF. In nucleotides, the CDR3 is TGTGCCAGCAGTGTCTCTGAGGGGACAAAAAACTATGGCTACACCTTC. The J gene is TRBJ1-2, the V gene TRBV25-1, with D perhaps matching TRBD1 (6 bases). The ends were cut back, 4 bases at V and 2 bases at J, with 17 bases in the middle. CDR3 size: 16 residues. Germline lookup yields CDR1 MGHDK and CDR2 SYGVNS.

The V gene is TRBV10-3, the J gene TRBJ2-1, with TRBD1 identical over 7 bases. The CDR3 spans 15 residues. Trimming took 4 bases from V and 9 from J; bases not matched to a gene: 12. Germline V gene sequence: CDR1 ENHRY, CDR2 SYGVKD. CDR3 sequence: CAISGGEGAASEQFF. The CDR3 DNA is TGTGCCATCAGTGGAGGAGAGGGGGCGGCGAGTGAGCAGTTCTTC.

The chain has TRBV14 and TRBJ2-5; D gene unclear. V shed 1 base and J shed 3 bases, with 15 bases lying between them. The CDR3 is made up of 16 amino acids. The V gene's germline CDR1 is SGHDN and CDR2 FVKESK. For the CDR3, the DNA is TGTGCCAGCAGCCAAGGGATCGGCTTGACAAAAGAGACCCAGTACTTC. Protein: CASSQGIGLTKETQYF.